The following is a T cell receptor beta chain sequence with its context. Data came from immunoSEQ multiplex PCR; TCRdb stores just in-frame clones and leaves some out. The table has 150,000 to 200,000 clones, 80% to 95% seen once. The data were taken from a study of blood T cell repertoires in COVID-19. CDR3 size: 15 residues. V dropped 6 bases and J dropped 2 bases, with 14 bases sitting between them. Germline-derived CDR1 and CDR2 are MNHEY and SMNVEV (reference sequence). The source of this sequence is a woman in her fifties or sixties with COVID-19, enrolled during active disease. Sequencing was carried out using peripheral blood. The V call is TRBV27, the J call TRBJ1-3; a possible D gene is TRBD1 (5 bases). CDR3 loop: CASRKQDTAGNTIYF. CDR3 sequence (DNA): TGTGCCAGCAGGAAACAGGATACTGCTGGAAACACCATATATTTT.